Sequencing of this T cell receptor (beta chain) was carried out in a study of T cell responses to AZD1222 COVID-19 vaccine. The method was immunoSEQ multiplex PCR; TCRdb's version includes in-frame clones alone and lacks a portion of them. The sample contains roughly 150,000 clones, approximately 94% of which appear only once. Study-wide results and limits: The donor cohort was predominantly white British with a female majority, and clonal diversity may have been underestimated. Close to half of all spike-specific TCRs reportedly target regions of the variants that are unmutated. Spike-specific TCR breadth rose after two AZD1222 doses, and depth rose as well.

A remark on this clone: The target antigen is unknown.

This material consisted of peripheral blood, taken on day 0 of AZD1222 vaccination. The TCR originated in an adult in good health.

The CDR3 sequence: CASSPPPKGLSYEQYF. The CDR3 DNA follows: TGTGCCAGCAGTCCTCCTCCCAAGGGGCTCTCCTACGAGCAGTACTTC. The V gene is TRBV14, the J gene TRBJ2-7, with D perhaps TRBD1 (5 bases). Deletions cut 6 bases from V and 0 bases from J, with 18 bases between. This CDR3 comprises 16 residues. The germline V gene has CDR1 SGHDN and CDR2 FVKESK.